This T cell receptor (beta chain) is from a study of blood T cell repertoires in COVID-19. Across the whole study: Sites in the United States, Italy and Spain provided acute and convalescent COVID-19 samples.

Germline CDR1 SEHNR, CDR2 FQNEAQ (reference sequence). This CDR3 has 15 residues. The ends lost 2 bases at V and 5 bases at J; junction bases unmatched: 3. Under the authors' procedure: Amplification with reference gene primers provided the estimates of nucleated cell counts. Profiled with immunoSEQ multiplex PCR; TCRdb holds only in-frame clones, not every one. The V and J calls and clone size were taken over from that table, and D and trimming were inferred from the DNA. The table includes roughly 110,000 clones, more than 70% detected once. This chain uses TRBV7-9 with TRBJ2-2; 9 bases map to TRBD1. The source of this sequence is a human donor in a cohort sampled during active COVID-19. Sequencing was done on a sample of peripheral blood. CDR3 DNA: TGTGCCAGCAGCTTACGACAGGGGGGAACCGGGGAGCTGTTTTTT. This codes for CASSLRQGGTGELFF.